A single sample is the source of the 3 T cell receptor beta chains below, sequenced in a study of T cell repertoires in cytomegalovirus infection. Their antigens are not known. In TCRdb, the reads were re-called with MiXCR into one record per CDR3 protein. The sample consists of approximately 500,000 distinct CDR3 sequences, roughly a third of them appearing once. The material was cultured PBMCs, obtained from culture after CMV antigen stimulation. The origin of the receptors is a human donor in good health (CMV status not recorded). Some clones in this sample may be carry-over from other donors' samples.

This clonotype was recorded a few times. The chain carries TRBV11-2 and TRBJ2-5, with D tentatively TRBD1 (8 bases). The CDR3 is 14 amino acids. The V and J ends lost 5 bases and 2 bases respectively, with 12 bases between them. In germline, CDR1 is SGHAT, CDR2 FQNNGV. The CDR3 nucleotides read TGTGCCAGCAGCAAACAGGGGGGGCAAGAGACCCAGTACTTC. Translated: CASSKQGGQETQYF.

This clonotype turned up a few times. The gene calls are TRBV7-8 and TRBJ2-7, with D perhaps given as TRBD1 or TRBD2 (5 bases each). This CDR3 has 14 residues. Germline V gene sequence: CDR1 SGHVS, CDR2 FQNEAQ. V lost 4 bases and J lost 4, with 14 bases in between. CDR3 residues: CASSYIPGRYEQYF. Here the CDR3 DNA reads TGTGCCAGCAGCTATATACCGGGACGGTACGAGCAGTACTTC.

This clonotype has only a few counts. DNA of the CDR3: TGTGCCAGCCCCGGCAGGGGTTGGGGTCAGGGCAACACTGAAGCTTTCTTT. Translation gives CASPGRGWGQGNTEAFF. The V call is TRBV28, the J call TRBJ1-1, with D perhaps matching TRBD1 (6 bases). This CDR3 is built from 17 residues. The germline V and J ends were trimmed by 8 bases and 2 bases, with 24 bases remaining between them. Germline V gene lookup returns CDR1 MDHEN and CDR2 SYDVKM.